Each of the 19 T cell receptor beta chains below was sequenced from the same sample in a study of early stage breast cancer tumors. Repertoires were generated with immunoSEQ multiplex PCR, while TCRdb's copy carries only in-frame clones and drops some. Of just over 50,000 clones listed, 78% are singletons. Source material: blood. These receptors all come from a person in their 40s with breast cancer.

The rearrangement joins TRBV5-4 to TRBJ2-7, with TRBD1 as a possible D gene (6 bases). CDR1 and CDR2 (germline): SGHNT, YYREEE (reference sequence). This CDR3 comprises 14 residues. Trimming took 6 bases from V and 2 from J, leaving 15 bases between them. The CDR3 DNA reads TGTGCCAGCATCTCGACAGGCTCAACCTACGAGCAGTACTTC. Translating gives CASISTGSTYEQYF.

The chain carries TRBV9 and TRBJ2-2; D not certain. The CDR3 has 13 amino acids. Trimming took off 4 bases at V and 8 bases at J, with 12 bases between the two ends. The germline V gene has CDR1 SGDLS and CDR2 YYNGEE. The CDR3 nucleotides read TGTGCCAGCAGCCCCTCGTGGGGTGGGGAGCTGTTTTTT. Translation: CASSPSWGGELFF.

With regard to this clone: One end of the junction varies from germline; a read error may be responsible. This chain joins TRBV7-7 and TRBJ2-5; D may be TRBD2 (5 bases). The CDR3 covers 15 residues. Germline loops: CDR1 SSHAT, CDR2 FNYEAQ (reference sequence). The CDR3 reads CASSLFPSGQETQYF. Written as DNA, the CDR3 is TGTGCTAGCAGCTTATTCCCCAGCGGCCAAGAGACCCAGTACTTC.

The CDR3 DNA sequence: TGTGCCACCCAGGGGGCGCTCAATCAGCCCCAGCATTTT. Its protein product is CATQGALNQPQHF. The chain recombines TRBV10-3 with TRBJ1-5, with 8 nucleotides matching TRBD1. CDR1 is ENHRY and CDR2 is SYGVKD in the germline V gene. With 10 bases clipped from V and 3 bases from J, the junction kept 5 bases outside the gene matches. The CDR3 consists of 13 residues.

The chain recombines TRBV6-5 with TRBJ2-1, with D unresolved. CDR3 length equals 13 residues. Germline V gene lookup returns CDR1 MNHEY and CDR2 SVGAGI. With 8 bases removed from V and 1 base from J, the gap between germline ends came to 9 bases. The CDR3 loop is CASQDSSYNEQFF. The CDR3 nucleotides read TGTGCCAGCCAGGATTCGTCCTACAATGAGCAGTTCTTC.

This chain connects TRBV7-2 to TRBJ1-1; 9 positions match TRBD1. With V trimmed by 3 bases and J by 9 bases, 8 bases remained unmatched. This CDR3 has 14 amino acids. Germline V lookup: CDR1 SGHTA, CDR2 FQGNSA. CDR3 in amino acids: CASSLGWGTGKAFF. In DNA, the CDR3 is TGTGCCAGCAGCTTGGGCTGGGGGACAGGGAAAGCTTTCTTT.

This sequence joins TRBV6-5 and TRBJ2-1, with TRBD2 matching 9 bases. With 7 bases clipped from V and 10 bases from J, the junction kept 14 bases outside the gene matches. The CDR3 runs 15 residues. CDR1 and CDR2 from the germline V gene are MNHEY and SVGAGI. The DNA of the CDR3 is TGTGCCAGCAAAACAAGCGGGAGGATCCCTAAGGAGCAGTTCTTC. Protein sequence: CASKTSGRIPKEQFF.

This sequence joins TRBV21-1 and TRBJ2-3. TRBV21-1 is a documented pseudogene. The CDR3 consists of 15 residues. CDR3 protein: CASSKGGGSTDTQYF. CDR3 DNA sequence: TGTGCCAGCAGCAAAGGTGGGGGAAGTACAGATACGCAGTATTTT.

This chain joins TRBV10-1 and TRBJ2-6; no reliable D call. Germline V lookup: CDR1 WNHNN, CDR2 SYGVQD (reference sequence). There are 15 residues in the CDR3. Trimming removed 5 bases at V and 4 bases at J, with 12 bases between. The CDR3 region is CASSPDTVGANVLTF. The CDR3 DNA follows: TGCGCCAGCAGTCCCGACACTGTGGGGGCCAACGTCCTGACTTTC.

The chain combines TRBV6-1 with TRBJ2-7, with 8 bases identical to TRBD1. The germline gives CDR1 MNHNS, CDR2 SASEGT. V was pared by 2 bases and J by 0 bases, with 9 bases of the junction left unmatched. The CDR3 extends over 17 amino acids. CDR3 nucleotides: TGTGCCAGCAGTGAAAGGCAGGGGGCAAGGAGCTCCTACGAGCAGTACTTC. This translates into CASSERQGARSSYEQYF.

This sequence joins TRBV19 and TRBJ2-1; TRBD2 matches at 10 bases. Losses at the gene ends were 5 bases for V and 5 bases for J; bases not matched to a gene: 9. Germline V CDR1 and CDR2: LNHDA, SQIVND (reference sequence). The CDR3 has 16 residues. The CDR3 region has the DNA TGTGCCAGTAGTTTTTGGCCTAGCGGGAGCAACAATGAGCAGTTCTTC. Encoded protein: CASSFWPSGSNNEQFF.

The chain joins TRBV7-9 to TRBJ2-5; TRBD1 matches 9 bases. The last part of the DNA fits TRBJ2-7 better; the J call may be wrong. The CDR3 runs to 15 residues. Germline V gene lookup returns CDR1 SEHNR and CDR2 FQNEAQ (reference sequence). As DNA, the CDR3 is TGTGCCAGCAGCCCACCCGGGACAGGGTTTTACGAGCAGTACTTC. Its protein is CASSPPGTGFYEQYF.

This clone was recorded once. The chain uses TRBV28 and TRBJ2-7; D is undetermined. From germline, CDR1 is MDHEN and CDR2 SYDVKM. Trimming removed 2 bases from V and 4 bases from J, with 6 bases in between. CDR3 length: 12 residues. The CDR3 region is CASSLPQYEQYF. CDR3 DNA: TGTGCCAGCAGTTTACCCCAGTACGAGCAGTACTTC.

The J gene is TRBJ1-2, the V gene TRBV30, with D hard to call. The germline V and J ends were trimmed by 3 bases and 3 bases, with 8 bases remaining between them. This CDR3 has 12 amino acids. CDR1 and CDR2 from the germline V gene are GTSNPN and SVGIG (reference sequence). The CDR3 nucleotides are TGTGCCTGGAGAGTGGGGTACTATGGCTACACCTTC. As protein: CAWRVGYYGYTF.

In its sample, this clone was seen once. CDR3 DNA: TGTGCCAGCTCCCGTGTGCTTCGGCAGTTCTTC. As protein: CASSRVLRQFF. The chain uses TRBV18 and TRBJ2-1, with unresolved D. The length of the CDR3 is 11 residues. The germline V gene encodes CDR1 KGHSH and CDR2 LQKENI. V was pared by 6 bases and J by 12 bases, with 12 bases between.

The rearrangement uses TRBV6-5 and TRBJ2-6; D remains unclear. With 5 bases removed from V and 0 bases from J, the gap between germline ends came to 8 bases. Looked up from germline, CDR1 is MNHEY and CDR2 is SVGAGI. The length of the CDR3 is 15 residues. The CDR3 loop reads CASSLLPSGANVLTF. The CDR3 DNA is TGTGCCAGCAGTCTACTCCCCTCTGGGGCCAACGTCCTGACTTTC.

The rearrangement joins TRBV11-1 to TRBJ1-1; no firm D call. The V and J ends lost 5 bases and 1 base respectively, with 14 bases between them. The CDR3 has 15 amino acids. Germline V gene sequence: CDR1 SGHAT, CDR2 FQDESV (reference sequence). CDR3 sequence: CASSPVIGPNTEAFF. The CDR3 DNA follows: TGTGCCAGCAGCCCCGTAATAGGCCCGAACACTGAAGCTTTCTTT.

The CDR3 sequence: CASSVEKQETQYF. CDR3 coding DNA: TGTGCCAGCAGTGTAGAGAAGCAAGAGACCCAGTACTTC. The chain is built from TRBV6-1 and TRBJ2-5, with D hard to call. This CDR3 contains 13 residues. V was clipped by 4 bases and J by 2 bases, with 8 bases between them. Germline V lookup: CDR1 MNHNS, CDR2 SASEGT.

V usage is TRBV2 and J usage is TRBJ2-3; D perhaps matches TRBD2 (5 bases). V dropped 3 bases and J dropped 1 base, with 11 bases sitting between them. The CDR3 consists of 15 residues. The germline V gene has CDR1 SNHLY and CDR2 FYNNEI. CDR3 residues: CASSEALGRTDTQYF. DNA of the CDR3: TGTGCCAGCAGTGAGGCACTAGGACGCACAGATACGCAGTATTTT. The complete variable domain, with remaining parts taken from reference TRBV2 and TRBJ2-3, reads EPEVTQTPSHQVTQMGQEVILRCVPISNHLYFYWYRQILGQKVEFLVSFYNNEISEKSEIFDDQFSVERPDGSNFTLKIRSTKLEDSAMYFCASSEALGRTDTQYFGPGTRLTVL.